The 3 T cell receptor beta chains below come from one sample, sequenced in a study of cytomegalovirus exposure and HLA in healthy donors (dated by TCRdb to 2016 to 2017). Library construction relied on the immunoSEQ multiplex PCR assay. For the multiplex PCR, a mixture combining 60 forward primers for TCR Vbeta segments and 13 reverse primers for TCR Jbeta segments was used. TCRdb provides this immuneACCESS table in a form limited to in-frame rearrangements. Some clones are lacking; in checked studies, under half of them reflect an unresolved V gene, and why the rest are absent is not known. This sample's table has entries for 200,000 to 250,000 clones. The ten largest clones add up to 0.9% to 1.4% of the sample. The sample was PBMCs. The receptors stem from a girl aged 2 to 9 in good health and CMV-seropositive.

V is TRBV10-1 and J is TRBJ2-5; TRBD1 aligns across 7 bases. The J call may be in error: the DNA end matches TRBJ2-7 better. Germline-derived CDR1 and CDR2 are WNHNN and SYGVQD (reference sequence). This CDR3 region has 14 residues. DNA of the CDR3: TGCGCCAGCAGTGAGTCCGGGACAGTCTACGAGCAGTACTTC. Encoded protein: CASSESGTVYEQYF.

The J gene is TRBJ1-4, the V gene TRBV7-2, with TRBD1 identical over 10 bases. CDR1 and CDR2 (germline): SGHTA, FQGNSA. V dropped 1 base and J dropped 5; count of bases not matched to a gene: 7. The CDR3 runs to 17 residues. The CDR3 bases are TGTGCCAGCAGCTTAGGGGACAGGGGCCCCTCCAATGAAAAACTGTTTTTT. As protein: CASSLGDRGPSNEKLFF.

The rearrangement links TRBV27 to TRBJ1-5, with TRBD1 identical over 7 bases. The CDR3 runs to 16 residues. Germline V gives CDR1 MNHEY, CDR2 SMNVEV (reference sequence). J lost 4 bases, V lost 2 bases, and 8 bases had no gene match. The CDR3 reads CASSLNAPGQNQPQHF. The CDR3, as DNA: TGTGCCAGCAGTTTAAACGCCCCGGGACAGAATCAGCCCCAGCATTTT.